This TCR beta chain was sequenced for a study of molecular identifiers for immune sequencing clone quantification. Study at large: RNA, taken in replicates from around 18,000 or 91,000 naive CD8 cells, was split five ways, with four sequenced.

This clonotype was seen at least ten times. The V and J ends lost 3 bases and 9 bases, in that order; junction bases with no gene match: 7. The germline V gene encodes CDR1 ENHRY and CDR2 SYGVKD. The CDR3 runs to 14 residues. Naive CD8 T cells, phenotype CD8+CD4-CCR7+CD45RA+, were sorted. TCRdb reprocessed the PCR reads with MiXCR, giving one entry per CDR3 protein. Counted here are tens of thousands of distinct CDR3 sequences, around 17% occurring once; the ten biggest clones make up approximately 1.5%. Material: naive CD8+ T cells from blood, with Jurkat cell RNA spiked in. The sample's subset: FACS-sorted CD8+CD4-CCR7+CD45RA+ naive T cells. This receptor was identified in a human donor in good health. Some libraries in this study had Jurkat cell RNA spiked in. The chain links TRBV10-3 to TRBJ2-1, with TRBD2 matching over 8 bases. The CDR3 DNA is TGTGCCATCAGTGATGGGACTAGTCCCTCTGAGCAGTTCTTC. This translates into CAISDGTSPSEQFF.